The source of this T cell receptor beta chain is a study of blood T cell repertoires in COVID-19. Study-wide background: Acute and convalescent COVID-19 samples came from the United States, Italy and Spain.

Participant ages covered roughly 18 to 89 years across about two dozen US areas. Self-reported history from a screening survey and questionnaire set each donor's cohort. As processed by the authors: Researchers report that nucleated cell counts were estimated from reference gene primer amplification. The assay was immunoSEQ multiplex PCR, and TCRdb's table has in-frame clones only and misses some. V and J calls plus clone size are reproduced from that table; the DNA served to infer D and trimming. The table lists approximately 270,000 clones, 86% of them singletons. J lost 0 bases, V lost 4 bases, and 10 bases had no gene match. The CDR3 totals 18 residues. Germline loops: CDR1 SGHRS, CDR2 YFSETQ.

Sequencing input: PBMCs or T cells enriched from blood (not recorded which). The rearrangement links TRBV5-1 to TRBJ2-6; TRBD2 aligns across 7 bases. The TCR comes from a man between 35 and 55 years old who had recovered from COVID-19. The CDR3 DNA reads TGCGCCAGCAGCCCCCGGGGAGCGGGGTCCTCTGGGGCCAACGTCCTGACTTTC. It is translated as CASSPRGAGSSGANVLTF.